Listed here are 10 T cell receptor beta chains from one sample, sequenced in a study of spatial heterogeneity in lung cancer (dated by TCRdb to between 2018 and 2021). Libraries were built with 5' RACE. The sequencer listed for this sample is NextSeq 500. In-frame beta chains were kept once TCRdb had trimmed the public reads at Q25 with fastp and called clones with MiXCR. CDR3 protein sequences are deduplicated, and each keeps its most common genes and DNA. This sample is represented by 13,000 or so distinct CDR3 sequences; less than 4.5% of them were singletons. Of the sample, 40% to 45% falls within the top ten clones. The sample's time point, from its label and the paper: sample taken at primary tumor resection. Here the sequenced sample was PBMCs, taken at surgery. All receptors derive from a male donor with early-stage non-small cell lung cancer.

This clonotype has ten or more counts. The chain is built from TRBV27 and TRBJ1-1, with TRBD1 as a possible D gene (5 bases). The germline V gene encodes CDR1 MNHEY and CDR2 SMNVEV (reference sequence). Deletions cut 2 bases from V and 3 bases from J, with 13 bases between. The CDR3 runs 15 residues. This CDR3 is CASSLMVGPYTEAFF. CDR3 bases: TGTGCCAGCAGTTTAATGGTGGGACCTTACACTGAAGCTTTCTTT.

The J gene is TRBJ2-7, the V gene TRBV20-1, with D unresolved. The germline gives CDR1 DFQATT, CDR2 SNEGSKA (reference sequence). V shed 3 bases and J shed 4 bases, with 13 bases lying between them. CDR3 length: 13 residues. In DNA, the CDR3 is TGCAGTGCTAGTATAGTGCAGGAATACGAGCAGTACTTC. Amino acid sequence: CSASIVQEYEQYF.

This clonotype was seen repeatedly, ten times or more. The V and J genes are TRBV5-1 and TRBJ2-3, with a weak D call TRBD2 (6 bases). The V gene lost 2 bases and the J gene lost 1 base, with 14 bases spanning the gap. CDR3 length: 16 amino acids. The germline V gene has CDR1 SGHRS and CDR2 YFSETQ. CDR3 amino acids: CASSLGLAWGTDTQYF. The CDR3 region has the DNA TGCGCCAGCAGCTTAGGTCTAGCGTGGGGCACAGATACGCAGTATTTT.

This clonotype was found many times. This chain links TRBV24-1 with TRBJ2-1; 8 bases match TRBD2. CDR1 KGHDR and CDR2 SFDVKD come from the germline V gene. With V trimmed by 4 bases and J by 1 base, 5 bases remained unmatched. The length of the CDR3 is 16 residues. DNA for the CDR3: TGTGCCACCAGTGACCCTAGCGGGCGGTCCTACAATGAGCAGTTCTTC. This sequence encodes CATSDPSGRSYNEQFF.

This clonotype was observed a handful of times. The chain carries TRBV7-2 and TRBJ2-5; D gene unclear. Germline-derived CDR1 and CDR2 are SGHTA and FQGNSA. This CDR3 comprises 13 residues. The V end lost 3 bases, the J end lost 4 bases, and 9 bases lay between the germline ends. The CDR3 region has the DNA TGTGCCAGCAGCTTCGGAGTAGGAGAGACCCAGTACTTC. This sequence encodes CASSFGVGETQYF.

This clonotype was observed many times. V gene TRBV18 combines with J gene TRBJ1-1, with D perhaps TRBD1 (6 bases). In germline, CDR1 is KGHSH, CDR2 LQKENI. V lost 6 bases to trimming and J lost 3 bases, with 8 bases between them. The CDR3 spans 12 residues. For the CDR3, the DNA is TGTGCCAGCTCTTACAGGGACACTGAAGCTTTCTTT. This gives the protein CASSYRDTEAFF.

The rearrangement links TRBV20-1 to TRBJ2-7; TRBD1 might be the D (6 bases). The V end was cut by 3 bases, the J end by 8 bases, with 11 bases between. The germline CDR1 and CDR2 sequences are DFQATT and SNEGSKA (reference sequence). The CDR3 sequence is 11 residues long. This chain's CDR3 is CSAREQGKQYF. The CDR3 nucleotides read TGCAGTGCTAGGGAACAGGGAAAGCAGTACTTC.

This clonotype was recorded many times. The chain is built from TRBV20-1 and TRBJ2-1; possibly TRBD1 or TRBD2 for D (5 bases each). V shed 7 bases and J shed 9 bases, with 16 bases lying between them. CDR1 is DFQATT, CDR2 SNEGSKA, per germline (reference sequence). CDR3 length: 12 residues. CDR3 sequence reads: CSEKGWSGEQFF. DNA of the CDR3: TGCAGTGAGAAGGGGTGGAGCGGTGAGCAGTTCTTC.

This clonotype ranks as medium-sized. The rearrangement uses TRBV29-1 and TRBJ2-1; D not resolved. V was trimmed by 4 bases and J by 6 bases, leaving 4 bases between them. The CDR3 has 10 amino acids. Germline lookup yields CDR1 SQVTM and CDR2 ANQGSEA. The CDR3 is CSVAANEQFF. The CDR3 DNA sequence: TGCAGCGTTGCTGCCAATGAGCAGTTCTTC.

This clonotype was observed many times. The chain links TRBV11-1 to TRBJ2-3; D gene uncertain. Trimming removed 3 bases from V and 3 bases from J, with 7 bases in between. The germline CDR1 and CDR2 sequences are SGHAT and FQDESV (reference sequence). The length of the CDR3 is 13 residues. CDR3 DNA: TGTGCCAGCAGCTTTCTAGGGACAGATACGCAGTATTTT. Amino acids: CASSFLGTDTQYF.